This T cell receptor beta chain was documented in a study of blood T cell repertoires in COVID-19. The wider study: Whether acute or convalescent, the COVID-19 samples came from the United States, Italy and Spain. T cells, B-cell-depleted T cells, or PBMCs provided the cDNA or gDNA that served as material.

Per the original data handling: Amplification from reference gene primers served as the basis for estimated nucleated cell counts. Sequencing was performed with immunoSEQ multiplex PCR; in TCRdb, only in-frame clones are kept and a portion is missing. The V and J calls and clone size are taken from that table; D and trimming were inferred from the DNA. The repertoire consists of about 50,000 clones, with 70% to 90% occurring once and the leading ten covering 15% to 17%. The CDR3 is 14 amino acids. Germline V gene lookup returns CDR1 SGDLS and CDR2 YYNGEE. Losses at the gene ends were 0 bases for V and 6 bases for J; bases not matched to a gene: 4.

The V gene is TRBV9, the J gene TRBJ2-7; 9 bases are shared with TRBD1. The clonotype comes from a human donor in a cohort sampled during active COVID-19. The donor label of this sample is uncertain. The sample taken for sequencing was peripheral blood. Here the CDR3 reads CASSVGTGAGEQYF. In DNA form, the CDR3 reads TGTGCCAGCAGCGTAGGGACAGGGGCCGGCGAGCAGTACTTC.